Included here is one TCR beta chain sequence, with context. The sample belongs to a study of CD8 T cells in Susac syndrome. Random hexamers were used to reverse transcribe 0.5 to 1 ug of RNA. The immunoSEQ assay covered 54 Vbeta and 13 Jbeta segments for CDR3. TCRdb used MiXCR to reprocess the immunoSEQ multiplex PCR reads, holding one entry per CDR3 protein. The data hold over 150,000 distinct CDR3 sequences, with approximately 93% observed a single time. TCR beta sequences were obtained from blood CD8+ and CD4+ T cells. The CDR3 totals 14 residues. J lost 4 bases, V lost 3 bases, and 6 bases had no gene match. In germline, CDR1 is DFQATT, CDR2 SNEGSKA (reference sequence).

The clonotype comes from a human donor with multiple sclerosis. The sample was CD4+ T cells from PBMCs. The rearrangement uses TRBV20-1 and TRBJ1-5, with TRBD1 identical over 7 bases. CDR3: CSASRAGGNQPQHF. CDR3 bases: TGCAGTGCTAGTCGGGCAGGGGGAAATCAGCCCCAGCATTTT.